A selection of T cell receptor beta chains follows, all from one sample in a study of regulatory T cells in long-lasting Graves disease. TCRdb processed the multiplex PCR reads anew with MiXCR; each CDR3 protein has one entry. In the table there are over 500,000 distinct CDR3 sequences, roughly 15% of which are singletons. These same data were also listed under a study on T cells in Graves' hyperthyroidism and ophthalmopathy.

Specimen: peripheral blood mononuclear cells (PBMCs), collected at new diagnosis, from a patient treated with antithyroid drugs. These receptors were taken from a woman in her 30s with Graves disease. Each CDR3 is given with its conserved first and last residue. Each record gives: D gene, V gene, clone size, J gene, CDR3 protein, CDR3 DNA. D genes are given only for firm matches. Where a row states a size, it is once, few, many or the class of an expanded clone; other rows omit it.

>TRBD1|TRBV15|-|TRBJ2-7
CGNRTGETYEQYF
TGTGGGAATCGGACAGGGGAAACCTACGAGCAGTACTTC
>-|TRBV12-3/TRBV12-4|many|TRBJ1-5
CASHGGGNQPQHF
TGTGCCAGCCACGGCGGAGGCAATCAGCCCCAGCATTTT
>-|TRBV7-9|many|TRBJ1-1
CASSSSIGFDTGRNTEAFF
TGTGCCAGCAGCTCAAGCATAGGGTTCGACACCGGGCGGAACACTGAAGCTTTCTTT
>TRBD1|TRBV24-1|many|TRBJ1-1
CATSGRTGVFGNTEAFF
TGTGCCACCAGTGGTCGAACAGGGGTGTTCGGGAACACTGAAGCTTTCTTT
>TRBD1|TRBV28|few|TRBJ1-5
CASRRIQGYQPQHF
TGTGCCAGCAGGAGAATACAGGGGTATCAGCCCCAGCATTTT
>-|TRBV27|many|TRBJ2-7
CASSFLGSYEQYF
TGTGCCAGCAGTTTTCTCGGTTCGTACGAGCAGTACTTC
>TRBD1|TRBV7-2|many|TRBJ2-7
CASSPRIPGQGRNEQYF
TGTGCCAGCAGCCCCCGAATCCCGGGACAGGGGAGGAACGAGCAGTACTTC
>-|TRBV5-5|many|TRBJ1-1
CASSPEKDFWNTEAFF
TGTGCCAGCAGCCCGGAAAAGGACTTTTGGAACACTGAAGCTTTCTTT
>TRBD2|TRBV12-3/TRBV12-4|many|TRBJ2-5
CASSPSTSAGETQYF
TGTGCCAGCAGCCCGAGCACTAGCGCCGGGGAGACCCAGTACTTC
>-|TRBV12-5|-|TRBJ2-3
CASGLNTDTQYF
TGTGCTAGTGGTTTAAATACAGATACGCAGTATTTT
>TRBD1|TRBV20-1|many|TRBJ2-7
CSAKPDRGLYEQYF
TGCAGTGCCAAGCCCGACAGGGGATTATACGAGCAGTACTTC
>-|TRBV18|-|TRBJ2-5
CASSPGTYKETQYF
TGTGCCAGCTCACCAGGGACATACAAAGAGACCCAGTACTTC
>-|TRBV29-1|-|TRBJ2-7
CSVDSGRPSYEQYF
TGCAGCGTTGACAGTGGGAGGCCCTCATACGAGCAGTACTTC
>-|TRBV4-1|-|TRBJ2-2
CASSQDLVGLNTGELFF
TGCGCCAGCAGCCAAGATCTAGTGGGGCTGAACACCGGGGAGCTGTTTTTT
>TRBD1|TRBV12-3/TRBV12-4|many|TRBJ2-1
CASSLGGGHEQFF
TGTGCCAGCAGTTTAGGAGGGGGCCATGAGCAGTTCTTC
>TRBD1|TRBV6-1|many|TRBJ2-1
CASRQTGMTNNEQFF
TGTGCCAGCAGACAGACAGGGATGACTAACAATGAGCAGTTCTTC
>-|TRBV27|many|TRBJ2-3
CASSTWASATDTQYF
TGTGCCAGCAGTACATGGGCCTCAGCCACAGATACGCAGTATTTT
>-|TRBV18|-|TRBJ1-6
CASSPRGGDNSPLHF
TGTGCCAGCTCACCAAGAGGGGGAGATAATTCACCCCTCCACTTT
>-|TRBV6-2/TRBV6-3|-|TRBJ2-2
CATRGGASGGELFF
TGTGCCACCCGGGGAGGAGCTTCGGGCGGGGAGCTGTTTTTT
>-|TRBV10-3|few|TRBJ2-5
CAINPGVQETQYF
TGTGCCATCAATCCAGGGGTCCAAGAGACCCAGTACTTC